The present TCR beta chain was sequenced within a study of CD8+ T cells in alopecia areata. Overall study: Patients in the treated group were given tofacitinib by mouth, 5 to 10 mg twice a day. General study findings and limits: Between patients, shared TCR sequences were less clear than in mice. This was possibly due in part to HLA diversity in the patient population. Scalp clonality dropped significantly under tofacitinib, as did expanded CD8+ top-100 clones.

This CDR3 is 14 amino acids long. Germline CDR1 SEHNR, CDR2 FQNEAQ (reference sequence). V shed 5 bases and J 5 bases; nucleotides not matched to a gene: 8. The authors extracted RNA and reverse transcribed it into cDNA as the sequencing template. Clones were sequenced by immunoSEQ multiplex PCR, and TCRdb holds only the in-frame ones, with some missing. The sample lists 150,000 to 200,000 clones, less than 70% occurring once. On this clone: Its target is unknown.

The sample's treatment: oral pan-JAK inhibitor, 5-10 mg twice daily. The sequence was collected from a human donor with alopecia areata. Here the sequenced sample was CD4+ T cells sorted from blood, taken at week 24, from a patient treated with tofacitinib. The rearrangement uses TRBV7-9 and TRBJ1-2, with 7 bases identical to TRBD1. This CDR3 reads CASSGGQEKYGYTF. The CDR3 DNA follows: TGTGCCAGCAGCGGTGGACAGGAGAAATATGGCTACACCTTC.